This T cell receptor beta chain came from a study of human T cells and chemical hapten exposure. This clonotype showed up many times. The antigen is not known. Findings and limits, study-wide: Expanded TCRs formed significantly more large CDR3 similarity clusters than controls.

The time point here: patch test 2, 6 weeks after DPC sensitization. Treatment indicated: therapeutic diphenylcyclopropenone sensitization with weekly scalp DPC. This CDR3 has 12 amino acids. CDR1 and CDR2 (germline): SQVTM, ANQGSEA. V was cut by 0 bases and J by 2 bases, with 4 bases left in between. MiXCR, run by TCRdb on the RACE reads, gives a single entry per CDR3 protein. The sample includes roughly 50,000 distinct CDR3 sequences, more than 9% seen only once; the top ten take roughly 1.7%. The specimen comprised whole blood, sampled in connection with sensitization to the hapten diphenylcyclopropenone (DPC). This clonotype was sampled from a woman aged 50 to 60 with alopecia areata. Some clones in this sample may be carry-over from other donors' samples. The chain is built from TRBV29-1 and TRBJ1-1, with D hard to call. The CDR3 here is CSVEEKNTEAFF. In nucleotides, the CDR3 is TGCAGCGTTGAAGAGAAAAACACTGAAGCTTTCTTT.